The source of this T cell receptor beta chain is a study of T cells in localized non-small cell lung cancer. A note on this clone: The target antigen is unknown.

Whole-study results and caveats: Higher adjacent-lung clonality was associated with shorter survival. Heterogeneity cannot be ruled out, as sequencing used one tumor region only. Adjacent lung exhibited a median of around 60 among the 100 most abundant tumor clones. Uninvolved adjacent lung showed the highest T cell clonality, exceeding tumor.

Produced via immunoSEQ multiplex PCR; TCRdb's table is partial and in-frame only. The sample has 40,000 to 55,000 clones, around 80% seen once. J gave up 3 bases and V 3 bases, and 7 bases lay outside the gene matches. The CDR3 covers 16 residues. The germline V gene has CDR1 SGHRS and CDR2 YFSETQ. The TCR was taken from a woman aged 40 to 75 with stage II lung adenocarcinoma. The chain recombines TRBV5-1 with TRBJ1-2; the match to TRBD1 covers 11 bases. Source: PBMCs, taken before any cancer treatment. CDR3 loop: CASSSSGTGGDYGYTF. The CDR3 region has the DNA TGCGCCAGCAGCTCTTCCGGGACAGGGGGAGACTATGGCTACACCTTC.